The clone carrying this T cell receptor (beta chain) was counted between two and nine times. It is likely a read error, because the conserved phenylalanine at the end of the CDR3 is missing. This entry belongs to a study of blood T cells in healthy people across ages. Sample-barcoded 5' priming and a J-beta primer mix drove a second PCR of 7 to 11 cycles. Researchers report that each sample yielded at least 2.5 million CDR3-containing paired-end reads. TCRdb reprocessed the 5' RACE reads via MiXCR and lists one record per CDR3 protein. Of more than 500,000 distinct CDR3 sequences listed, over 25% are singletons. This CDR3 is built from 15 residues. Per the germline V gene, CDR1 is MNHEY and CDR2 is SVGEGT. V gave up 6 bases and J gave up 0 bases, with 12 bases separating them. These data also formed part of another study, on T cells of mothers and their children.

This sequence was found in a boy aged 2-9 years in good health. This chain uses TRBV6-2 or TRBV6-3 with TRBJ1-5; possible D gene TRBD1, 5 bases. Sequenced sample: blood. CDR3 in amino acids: CASRPRGVSNQPQHL. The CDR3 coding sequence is TGTGCCAGCAGGCCCCGAGGGGTTAGCAATCAGCCCCAGCATCTT.